This T cell receptor beta chain was observed in a study of cytomegalovirus exposure and HLA in healthy donors. Findings and limits, study-wide: The study dropped some indistinguishable V segments, TRBV6-2 and TRBV6-3 among them. Cytomegalovirus-associated status was assigned to about 180 TCR beta chains.

In germline, CDR1 is MNHEY, CDR2 SVGAGI. CDR3 length: 15 amino acids. Trimming took 4 bases from V and 3 from J; bases not matched to a gene: 5. Concerning this clone: The target antigen is unknown.

PCR was performed using 60 Vbeta and 13 Jbeta primers. Assay: immunoSEQ multiplex PCR; the TCRdb copy retains only in-frame clones and omits some. The data show about 140,000 clones, 60% to 80% seen once. Sequencing input: PBMCs. This chain uses TRBV6-5 with TRBJ2-7; 11 positions match TRBD2. The source of this sequence is a woman in her twenties or thirties in good health and CMV-seronegative. The CDR3 DNA reads TGTGCCAGCAGTTTGGGACTAGCGGTCTTCTACGAGCAGTACTTC. It encodes CASSLGLAVFYEQYF.